The 19 T cell receptor beta chains below were found in one sample sequenced in a study of blood T cell repertoires in COVID-19. The repertoire was sequenced with immunoSEQ multiplex PCR; TCRdb's copy has only in-frame clones and lacks some. The sample carries some 120,000 clones, approximately 83% recorded once. Sequencing input: peripheral blood. The receptors were gathered from a woman of 80 years or more with acute or convalescent COVID-19.

To note about this clone: The germline gene is not matched at one end of the junction; a read error may be the cause. J is TRBJ2-7 and V is TRBV5-4, with 9 bases aligning to TRBD2. The CDR3 spans 16 residues. Germline CDR1 reads SGHNT; CDR2 reads YYREEE (reference sequence). In DNA form, the CDR3 reads TGTGCCCGCAGCGCTTGGGGGCGGGGGGGATTAGACGAGCAGTACTTC. Protein product: CARSAWGRGGLDEQYF. Based on the CDR3 plus reference TRBV5-4 and TRBJ2-7, the full variable domain is ETGVTQSPTHLIKTRGQQVTLRCSSQSGHNTVSWYQQALGQGPQFIFQYYREEENGRGNFPPRFSGLQFPNYSSELNVNALELDDSALYLCARSAWGRGGLDEQYFGPGTRLTVT.

V gene TRBV4-1 combines with J gene TRBJ2-7, with 8 bases aligning to TRBD1. V trimming: 2 bases; J trimming: 4 bases; junction bases outside the gene matches: 4. Germline CDR1 is MGHRA and CDR2 is YSYEKL. CDR3 length: 14 residues. The CDR3 DNA reads as TGCGCCAGCAGCCAAAGGACAGGGCCTTACGAGCAGTACTTC. Its protein product is CASSQRTGPYEQYF.

This chain links TRBV7-8 with TRBJ1-5, with D hard to call. Trimming left V 1 base short and J 2 bases short, with 24 bases between. CDR3 length equals 20 residues. Per the germline V gene, CDR1 is SGHVS and CDR2 is FQNEAQ. CDR3 bases: TGTGCCAGCAGCTTAGTACACTCATTCCATACATCTGAGGGCAATCAGCCCCAGCATTTT. This encodes CASSLVHSFHTSEGNQPQHF. Full variable domain (remainder filled in from reference TRBV7-8 and TRBJ1-5): GAGVSQSPRYKVAKRGQDVALRCDPISGHVSLFWYQQALGQGPEFLTYFQNEAQLDKSGLPSDRFFAERPEGSVSTLKIQRTQQEDSAVYLCASSLVHSFHTSEGNQPQHFGDGTRLSIL.

The chain links TRBV7-2 to TRBJ1-2; TRBD1 aligns across 7 bases. Germline V gene sequence: CDR1 SGHTA, CDR2 FQGNSA. This CDR3 is 16 amino acids long. Trimming cost V 1 base and J 8 bases; bases outside gene matches: 13. The CDR3 DNA is TGTGCCAGCAGCTTAGGCCACAGGGGCCGAAGGGAGGGCTACACCTTC. Residues: CASSLGHRGRREGYTF.

J is TRBJ2-3 and V is TRBV18; 11 positions agree with TRBD1. Germline V gives CDR1 KGHSH, CDR2 LQKENI. V lost 3 bases, J lost 4 bases, and 6 bases stayed unmatched. The CDR3 is 16 amino acids. The CDR3 is CASSPIGQGASDTQYF. Written as DNA, the CDR3 is TGTGCCAGCTCACCGATTGGACAGGGGGCCTCAGATACGCAGTATTTT.

The V call is TRBV3-1 (or the pseudogene TRBV3-2), the J call TRBJ2-3; TRBD2 matches at 7 bases. V lost 0 bases, J lost 7 bases, and 7 bases stayed unmatched. The germline gives CDR1 LGHDT, CDR2 YNNKEL (reference sequence). The CDR3 covers 15 residues. Here the CDR3 reads CASSQDLAAVNTQYF. The DNA for the CDR3 is TGTGCCAGCAGCCAAGATCTAGCGGCGGTAAATACGCAGTATTTT.

This clone showed up just once. The rearrangement joins TRBV5-1 to TRBJ2-7; TRBD2 agrees at 8 bases. V was pared by 4 bases and J by 6 bases, with 18 bases of the junction left unmatched. This CDR3 has 17 residues. Germline V gene lookup returns CDR1 SGHRS and CDR2 YFSETQ. The CDR3 DNA is TGCGCCAGCAGCCTGGGACTAAGCGGGGGTTTGGTCGGCGAGCAGTACTTC. Its translation: CASSLGLSGGLVGEQYF.

The rearrangement links TRBV5-6 to TRBJ1-2; D is unclear. V shed 0 bases and J shed 0 bases, with 12 bases lying between them. The length of the CDR3 is 16 residues. Germline V CDR1 and CDR2: SGHDT, YYEEEE. The CDR3 loop reads CASSLGGAGSNYGYTF. The CDR3 bases are TGTGCCAGCAGCTTGGGTGGTGCGGGTTCTAACTATGGCTACACCTTC.

This clone was observed a few times. The chain uses TRBV28 and TRBJ1-6, with 9 bases that match TRBD1. This CDR3 comprises 14 residues. The germline V gene has CDR1 MDHEN and CDR2 SYDVKM. The J segment lost 9 bases and the V segment lost 3 bases, leaving 3 bases of the junction unmatched. CDR3 DNA: TGTGCCAGCAGTTTTTGGACAGGGGTTTCACCCCTCCACTTT. This codes for CASSFWTGVSPLHF.

The rearrangement links TRBV29-1 to TRBJ2-5; D uncertain. The CDR3 length is 10 residues. Looked up from germline, CDR1 is SQVTM and CDR2 is ANQGSEA. V shed 4 bases and J shed 3 bases, with 3 bases lying between them. CDR3 coding DNA: TGCAGCGTTGGAGAAGAGACCCAGTACTTC. Residues: CSVGEETQYF.

This clone appeared a single time. The CDR3 nucleotides read TGTGCCAGTAGTATGTCCGTGCCAGTTGAAGCTTTCTTT. It specifies CASSMSVPVEAFF. The gene calls are TRBV19 and TRBJ1-1, with D uncertain. This CDR3 has 13 residues. The germline V and J ends were trimmed by 3 bases and 7 bases, with 12 bases remaining between them. From germline, CDR1 is LNHDA and CDR2 SQIVND (reference sequence).

The CDR3 sequence is CASTESPLSSGNTIYF. The CDR3 bases are TGTGCCAGCACCGAAAGCCCCCTTTCCTCTGGAAACACCATATATTTT. The chain couples TRBV28 to TRBJ1-3; D is unclear. CDR1 and CDR2 (germline): MDHEN, SYDVKM. The V end lost 7 bases, the J end lost 0 bases, and 16 bases lay between the germline ends. The CDR3 contains 16 residues.

This clone was picked up one time. The chain recombines TRBV4-2 with TRBJ1-1; 8 bases are shared with TRBD1. Trimming took 4 bases from V and 2 from J; bases not matched to a gene: 12. The V gene's germline CDR1 is LGHNA and CDR2 YNFKEQ. The CDR3 sequence is 17 residues long. The chain's CDR3 is CASSPYPRGRTNTEAFF. CDR3 nucleotides: TGTGCCAGCAGCCCTTACCCCAGGGGGCGAACAAACACTGAAGCTTTCTTT.

The genes are TRBV27 and TRBJ2-3; weak D call: TRBD2 (7 bases). There are 13 residues in the CDR3. Trimming pared 6 bases from V and 3 bases from J, leaving 10 bases between. CDR1 is MNHEY and CDR2 is SMNVEV in the germline V gene (reference sequence). The CDR3, as DNA: TGTGCCAGCAGAGGGGGGGCTACAGATACGCAGTATTTT. Its translation: CASRGGATDTQYF.

V usage is TRBV11-2 and J usage is TRBJ2-6; maybe TRBD1 (5 bases). The CDR3 totals 16 residues. Germline loops: CDR1 SGHAT, CDR2 FQNNGV. V lost 4 bases to trimming and J lost 2 bases, with 12 bases between them. The CDR3, as DNA: TGTGCCAGCAGCTCACAACAAGGGGCTGGGGCCAACGTCCTGACTTTC. It encodes CASSSQQGAGANVLTF.

The chain links TRBV18 to TRBJ1-5; the D gene is possibly TRBD1 (6 bases). V shed 2 bases and J shed 5 bases, with 13 bases lying between them. This CDR3 is built from 15 residues. Germline assignment: CDR1 KGHSH and CDR2 LQKENI. The CDR3 loop is CASSPLSRGHQPQHF. In DNA form, the CDR3 reads TGTGCCAGCTCACCATTAAGCAGGGGACATCAGCCCCAGCATTTT. The full variable domain, rest sourced from reference TRBV18 and TRBJ1-5, is NAGVMQNPRHLVRRRGQEARLRCSPMKGHSHVYWYRQLPEEGLKFMVYLQKENIIDESGMPKERFSAEFPKEGPSILRIQQVVRGDSAAYFCASSPLSRGHQPQHFGDGTRLSIL.

This clone was seen a single time. The V gene is TRBV6-5, the J gene TRBJ1-2; D might be TRBD1 (6 bases). Germline V gene sequence: CDR1 MNHEY, CDR2 SVGAGI. The CDR3 is 14 residues long. The ends were cut back, 6 bases at V and 7 bases at J, with 18 bases in the middle. The chain's CDR3 is CASSSRGARGGYTF. For the CDR3, the DNA is TGTGCCAGCAGCAGCCGGGGGGCTAGAGGTGGCTACACCTTC.

This chain links TRBV5-1 with TRBJ2-2, with D possibly TRBD1 on 6 matching bases. Germline CDR1 SGHRS, CDR2 YFSETQ. The CDR3 loop spans 15 amino acids. Deletions cut 0 bases from V and 6 bases from J, with 12 bases between. The CDR3 nucleotides read TGCGCCAGCAGCTTGGAAGGGGGTCGGTCCGGGGAGCTGTTTTTT. Residues: CASSLEGGRSGELFF.

The V gene is TRBV7-2, the J gene TRBJ2-3; TRBD1 matches 11 bases. Germline V CDR1 and CDR2: SGHTA, FQGNSA. There are 16 residues in the CDR3. The V and J ends lost 5 bases and 4 bases, in that order; junction bases with no gene match: 8. The CDR3 loop reads CASSTRTGGGADTQYF. The CDR3 bases are TGTGCCAGCAGCACCCGGACAGGGGGCGGCGCAGATACGCAGTATTTT.